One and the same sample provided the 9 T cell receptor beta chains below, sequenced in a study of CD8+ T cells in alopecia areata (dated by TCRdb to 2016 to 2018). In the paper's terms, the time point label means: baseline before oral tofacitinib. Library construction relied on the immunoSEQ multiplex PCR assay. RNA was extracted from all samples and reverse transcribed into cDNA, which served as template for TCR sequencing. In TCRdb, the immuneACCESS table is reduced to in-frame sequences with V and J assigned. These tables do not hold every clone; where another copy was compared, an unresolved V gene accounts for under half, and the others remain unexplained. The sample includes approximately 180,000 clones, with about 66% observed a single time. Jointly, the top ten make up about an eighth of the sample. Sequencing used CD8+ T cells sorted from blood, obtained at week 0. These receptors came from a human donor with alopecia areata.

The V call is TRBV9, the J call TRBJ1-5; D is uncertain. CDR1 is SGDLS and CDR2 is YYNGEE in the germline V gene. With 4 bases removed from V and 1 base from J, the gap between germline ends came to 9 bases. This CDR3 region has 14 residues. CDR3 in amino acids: CASSPFASNQPQHF. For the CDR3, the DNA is TGTGCCAGCAGCCCCTTCGCGAGCAATCAGCCCCAGCATTTT. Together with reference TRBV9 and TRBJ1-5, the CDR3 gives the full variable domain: DSGVTQTPKHLITATGQRVTLRCSPRSGDLSVYWYQQSLDQGLQFLIQYYNGEERAKGNILERFSAQQFPDLHSELNLSSLELGDSALYFCASSPFASNQPQHFGDGTRLSIL.

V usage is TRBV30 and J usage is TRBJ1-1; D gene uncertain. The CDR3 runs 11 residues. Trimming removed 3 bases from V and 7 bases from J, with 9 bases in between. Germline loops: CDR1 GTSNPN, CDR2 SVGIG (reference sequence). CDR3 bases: TGTGCCTGGAGGTCCGGGAGTGAAGCTTTCTTT. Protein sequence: CAWRSGSEAFF.

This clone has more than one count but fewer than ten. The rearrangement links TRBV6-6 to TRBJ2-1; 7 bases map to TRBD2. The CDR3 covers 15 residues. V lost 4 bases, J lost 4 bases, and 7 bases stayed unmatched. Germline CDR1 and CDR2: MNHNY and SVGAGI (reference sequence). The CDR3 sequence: CASSSEAGWYNEQFF. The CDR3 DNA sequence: TGTGCCAGCAGTTCAGAAGCGGGGTGGTACAATGAGCAGTTCTTC.

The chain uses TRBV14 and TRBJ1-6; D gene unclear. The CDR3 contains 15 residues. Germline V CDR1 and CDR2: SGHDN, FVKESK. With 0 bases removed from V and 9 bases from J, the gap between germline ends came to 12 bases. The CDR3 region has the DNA TGTGCCAGCAGCCAAGATGGGAGGCCAGTTTCACCCCTCCACTTT. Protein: CASSQDGRPVSPLHF.

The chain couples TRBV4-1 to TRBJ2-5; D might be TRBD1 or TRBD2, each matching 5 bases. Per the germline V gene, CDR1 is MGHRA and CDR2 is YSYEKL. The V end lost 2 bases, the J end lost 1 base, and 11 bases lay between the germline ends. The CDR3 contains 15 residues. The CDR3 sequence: CASSQSRGVQETQYF. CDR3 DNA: TGCGCCAGCAGCCAATCCCGGGGCGTCCAAGAGACCCAGTACTTC.

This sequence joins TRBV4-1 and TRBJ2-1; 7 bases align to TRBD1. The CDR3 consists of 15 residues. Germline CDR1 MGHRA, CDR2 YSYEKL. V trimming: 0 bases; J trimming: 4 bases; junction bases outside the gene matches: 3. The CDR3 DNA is TGCGCCAGCAGCCAAGAAGGGACAGCTTACAATGAGCAGTTCTTC. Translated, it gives CASSQEGTAYNEQFF.

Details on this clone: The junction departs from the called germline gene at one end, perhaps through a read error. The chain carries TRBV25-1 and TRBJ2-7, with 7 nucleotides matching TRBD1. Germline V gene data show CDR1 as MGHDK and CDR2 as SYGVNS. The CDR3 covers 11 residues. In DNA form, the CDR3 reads TGTGCCAGCCAGACAGGGAGTCAATGGCACTTC. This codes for CASQTGSQWHF.

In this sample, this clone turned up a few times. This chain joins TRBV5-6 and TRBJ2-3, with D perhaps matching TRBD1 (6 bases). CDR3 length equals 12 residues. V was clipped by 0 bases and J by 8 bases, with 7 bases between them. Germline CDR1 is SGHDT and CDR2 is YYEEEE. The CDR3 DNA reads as TGTGCCAGCAGCTTGGAGGGGGTTACGCAGTATTTT. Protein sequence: CASSLEGVTQYF. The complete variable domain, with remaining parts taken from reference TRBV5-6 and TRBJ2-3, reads DAGVTQSPTHLIKTRGQQVTLRCSPKSGHDTVSWYQQALGQGPQFIFQYYEEEERQRGNFPDRFSGHQFPNYSSELNVNALLLGDSALYLCASSLEGVTQYFGPGTRLTVL.

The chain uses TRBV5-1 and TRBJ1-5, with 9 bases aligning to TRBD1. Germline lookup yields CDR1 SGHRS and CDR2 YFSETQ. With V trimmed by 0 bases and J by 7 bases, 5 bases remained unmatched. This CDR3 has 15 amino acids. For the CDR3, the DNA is TGCGCCAGCAGCTTGGCCGGGACAGGGAACCAGCCCCAGCATTTT. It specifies CASSLAGTGNQPQHF. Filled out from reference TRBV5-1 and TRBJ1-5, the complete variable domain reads KAGVTQTPRYLIKTRGQQVTLSCSPISGHRSVSWYQQTPGQGLQFLFEYFSETQRNKGNFPGRFSGRQFSNSRSEMNVSTLELGDSALYLCASSLAGTGNQPQHFGDGTRLSIL.